The 31 T cell receptor beta chains reported below all come from one sample, sequenced in a study of shared clonotypes between healthy human individuals. Generated by immunoSEQ multiplex PCR, the TCRdb table keeps only in-frame clones and is missing some. The data contain 2 million to 2.5 million clones, 85% to 95% of them singletons. Sequenced material: naive CD4+ T cells from PBMCs. Subset denoted: CD45RA+ positively selected. Receptor source: a man aged 18 to 30 in good health. Some clones in this sample may be carry-over from other donors' samples.

This clone was seen a single time. This chain uses TRBV15 with TRBJ1-5; the D is unclear. From germline, CDR1 is LNHNV and CDR2 YYDKDF (reference sequence). This CDR3 is 19 amino acids long. V was shortened by 3 bases and J by 0 bases, with 21 bases between the two germline ends. CDR3 bases: TGTGCCACCAGCAGCAGAGGTCAACGAGAATCTTATAGCAATCAGCCCCAGCATTTT. It specifies CATSSRGQRESYSNQPQHF.

The chain links TRBV5-4 to TRBJ2-5, with TRBD1 matching over 9 bases. The J segment lost 4 bases and the V segment lost 4 bases, leaving 11 bases of the junction unmatched. CDR1 and CDR2 (germline): SGHNT, YYREEE (reference sequence). The CDR3 totals 16 residues. In DNA form, the CDR3 reads TGTGCCAGCAGCCCTTACCTGACAGGGGGAGGAGAGACCCAGTACTTC. This gives the protein CASSPYLTGGGETQYF.

V and J are TRBV20-1 and TRBJ2-1, with D perhaps being TRBD1 or TRBD2 (5 bases each). Germline-derived CDR1 and CDR2 are DFQATT and SNEGSKA (reference sequence). The CDR3 is 11 residues long. V lost 5 bases to trimming and J lost 9 bases, with 11 bases between them. Here the CDR3 reads CSAGDGLEQFF. CDR3 sequence (DNA): TGCAGTGCTGGGGACGGCCTTGAGCAGTTCTTC.

V usage is TRBV2 and J usage is TRBJ1-6, with D unresolved. The length of the CDR3 is 17 residues. In germline, CDR1 is SNHLY, CDR2 FYNNEI. Trimming cost V 4 bases and J 0 bases, with 13 bases left between them. CDR3 nucleotides: TGTGCCAGCAGTGTCCCTCCTGGCAGCTCCTATAATTCACCCCTCCACTTT. Its translation: CASSVPPGSSYNSPLHF.

The V and J genes are TRBV19 and TRBJ2-1; the match to TRBD2 covers 7 bases. The CDR3 totals 14 residues. V was clipped by 5 bases and J by 6 bases; unmatched bases: 7. The V gene's germline CDR1 is LNHDA and CDR2 SQIVND (reference sequence). Here the CDR3 reads CASSLGGSVNEQFF. CDR3 nucleotide sequence: TGTGCCAGTAGTCTCGGCGGGAGCGTCAATGAGCAGTTCTTC. The entire variable domain, with the rest obtained from reference TRBV19 and TRBJ2-1, is as follows: DGGITQSPKYLFRKEGQNVTLSCEQNLNHDAMYWYRQDPGQGLRLIYYSQIVNDFQKGDIAEGYSVSREKKESFPLTVTSAQKNPTAFYLCASSLGGSVNEQFFGPGTRLTVL.

The chain has TRBV9 and TRBJ2-1; D gene unclear. The CDR3 runs to 13 residues. V shed 3 bases and J shed 7 bases, with 11 bases lying between them. Germline CDR1 is SGDLS and CDR2 is YYNGEE. CDR3 sequence (DNA): TGTGCCAGCAGCGCCAGGATCAGGAATGAGCAGTTCTTC. Protein sequence: CASSARIRNEQFF.

This chain connects TRBV10-1 to TRBJ2-7, with TRBD1 matching 8 bases. The CDR3 length is 15 residues. Germline CDR1 is WNHNN and CDR2 is SYGVQD (reference sequence). V shed 2 bases and J 7 bases; nucleotides not matched to a gene: 10. The CDR3 DNA is TGCGCCAGCAGTGAGAAGAGGGCAGGGGGCCTGGAGCAGTACTTC. Translating it yields CASSEKRAGGLEQYF.

V is TRBV5-6 and J is TRBJ2-7; TRBD2 is a possible D gene (5 bases). This CDR3 spans 10 amino acids. CDR1 and CDR2 (germline): SGHDT, YYEEEE. The CDR3: CAMAWASYIV. The CDR3 DNA is TGTGCCATGGCGTGGGCTAGCTATATTGTC.

The chain employs TRBV4-3 and TRBJ2-3; TRBD2 aligns across 9 bases. The CDR3 is made up of 15 amino acids. With 4 bases clipped from V and 2 bases from J, the junction kept 4 bases outside the gene matches. Germline V CDR1 and CDR2: LGHNA, YSLEER. CDR3: CASSPLGLATDTQYF. CDR3 nucleotides: TGCGCCAGCAGCCCCTTGGGACTAGCCACAGATACGCAGTATTTT.

The CDR3 is CSAGTSREQFF. CDR3 sequence (DNA): TGCAGTGCTGGGACTAGCCGGGAGCAGTTCTTC. This chain joins TRBV20-1 and TRBJ2-1, with 9 bases lining up with TRBD2. Trimming removed 5 bases from V and 10 bases from J; junction bases left unmatched: 3. This CDR3 is built from 11 residues. Germline CDR1 DFQATT, CDR2 SNEGSKA (reference sequence).

The chain recombines TRBV14 with TRBJ2-5, with D perhaps TRBD1 or TRBD2 (5 bases each). The CDR3 consists of 16 residues. With 5 bases removed from V and 5 bases from J, the gap between germline ends came to 21 bases. Per germline, CDR1 SGHDN and CDR2 FVKESK. The CDR3 nucleotides read TGTGCCAGCAGCGAAAGATGGGGGACCACGGCGGAGACCCAGTACTTC. It is translated as CASSERWGTTAETQYF.

This chain connects TRBV29-1 to TRBJ2-5; weak D call: TRBD2 (5 bases). V was pared by 5 bases and J by 5 bases, with 21 bases between. Germline V CDR1 and CDR2: SQVTM, ANQGSEA. The CDR3 length is 15 residues. CDR3 residues: CSVPSVWRPGETQYF. The DNA for the CDR3 is TGCAGCGTTCCTTCCGTTTGGAGGCCCGGTGAGACCCAGTACTTC.

The chain joins TRBV18 to TRBJ2-2; D gene ambiguous. The CDR3 totals 16 residues. Trimming left V 3 bases short and J 2 bases short, with 13 bases between. Germline V lookup: CDR1 KGHSH, CDR2 LQKENI. CDR3 region: CASSPSPRRNTGELFF. The CDR3 bases are TGTGCCAGCTCACCGAGTCCACGGAGAAACACCGGGGAGCTGTTTTTT.

The chain recombines TRBV9 with TRBJ2-3; D remains unclear. The CDR3 spans 14 residues. The germline CDR1 and CDR2 sequences are SGDLS and YYNGEE. The V gene lost 6 bases and the J gene lost 0 bases, with 11 bases spanning the gap. CDR3 bases: TGTGCCAGCAATTCAAGGGCTAGCACAGATACGCAGTATTTT. Translated, it gives CASNSRASTDTQYF. The variable domain in full, with the rest retrieved from reference TRBV9 and TRBJ2-3, is DSGVTQTPKHLITATGQRVTLRCSPRSGDLSVYWYQQSLDQGLQFLIQYYNGEERAKGNILERFSAQQFPDLHSELNLSSLELGDSALYFCASNSRASTDTQYFGPGTRLTVL.

The gene calls are TRBV9 and TRBJ2-3; 8 bases are shared with TRBD2. The CDR3 consists of 15 residues. Germline assignment: CDR1 SGDLS and CDR2 YYNGEE. V lost 0 bases, J lost 4 bases, and 4 bases stayed unmatched. The CDR3 DNA reads as TGTGCCAGCAGCGTAGGTTCGGGAGGGGCAGATACGCAGTATTTT. Amino acid sequence: CASSVGSGGADTQYF.

This clone was recorded once. Other DNA sequences in this specimen translate into the identical CDR3. This sequence joins TRBV7-2 and TRBJ1-2, with D perhaps TRBD1 (5 bases). The germline V gene encodes CDR1 SGHTA and CDR2 FQGNSA. CDR3 size: 14 residues. Deletions cut 0 bases from V and 4 bases from J, with 9 bases between. The CDR3, as DNA: TGTGCCAGCAGCTTAGCGACGGGGCCCTATGGCTACACCTTC. This sequence encodes CASSLATGPYGYTF.

V is TRBV28 and J is TRBJ2-3; TRBD1 matches at 9 bases. CDR1 is MDHEN and CDR2 is SYDVKM in the germline V gene. With 3 bases clipped from V and 3 bases from J, the junction kept 13 bases outside the gene matches. There are 18 residues in the CDR3. CDR3 region: CASSFSGQGRYRTDTQYF. The CDR3 nucleotides are TGTGCCAGCAGTTTTTCGGGACAGGGTCGGTATAGGACAGATACGCAGTATTTT.

The rearrangement uses TRBV5-1 and TRBJ2-7, with D possibly called TRBD1 or TRBD2 (5 bases each). The ends were cut back, 4 bases at V and 2 bases at J, with 28 bases in the middle. Germline V gene lookup returns CDR1 SGHRS and CDR2 YFSETQ. The CDR3 extends over 19 amino acids. CDR3 coding DNA: TGCGCCAGCAGCCCGGGTTTGGGACCTTACTCAACCGTAGCCTACGAGCAGTACTTC. Its translation: CASSPGLGPYSTVAYEQYF.

The J gene is TRBJ1-1, the V gene TRBV28; D unresolved. Trimming cost V 6 bases and J 1 base, with 12 bases left between them. The CDR3 is 14 amino acids. Germline values: CDR1 MDHEN, CDR2 SYDVKM. The CDR3 coding sequence is TGTGCCAGCAGGGGTCCAGGTCAGAACACTGAAGCTTTCTTT. Residues: CASRGPGQNTEAFF. The complete variable domain, with remaining parts taken from reference TRBV28 and TRBJ1-1, reads DVKVTQSSRYLVKRTGEKVFLECVQDMDHENMFWYRQDPGLGLRLIYFSYDVKMKEKGDIPEGYSVSREKKERFSLILESASTNQTSMYLCASRGPGQNTEAFFGQGTRLTVV.

This chain joins TRBV7-3 and TRBJ2-2; 7 bases map to TRBD2. V lost 5 bases and J lost 0; bases outside the gene matches: 6. The CDR3 sequence is 16 residues long. Germline CDR1 is SGHTA and CDR2 is FQGTGA. The CDR3 DNA reads as TGTGCCAGCAGCCGTGCAGCGGGGCCGAACACCGGGGAGCTGTTTTTT. Amino acids: CASSRAAGPNTGELFF.

This sequence joins TRBV5-6 and TRBJ2-1; D is unclear. Germline loops: CDR1 SGHDT, CDR2 YYEEEE. Trimming shortened V by 1 base and J by 8 bases, and 4 bases separated the two germline ends. This CDR3 has 11 residues. DNA for the CDR3: TGTGCCAGCAGCTTGCTCGATGAGCAGTTCTTC. The encoded protein is CASSLLDEQFF. The variable domain in full, completed from reference TRBV5-6 and TRBJ2-1, reads DAGVTQSPTHLIKTRGQQVTLRCSPKSGHDTVSWYQQALGQGPQFIFQYYEEEERQRGNFPDRFSGHQFPNYSSELNVNALLLGDSALYLCASSLLDEQFFGPGTRLTVL.

CDR3 sequence reads: CASRPDRVRDTQYF. CDR3 DNA: TGTGCCAGCAGACCGGACAGGGTCAGGGATACGCAGTATTTT. The V and J genes are TRBV6-6 and TRBJ2-3; 8 nucleotides align to TRBD1. V was clipped by 6 bases and J by 6 bases; unmatched bases: 8. The CDR3 sequence is 14 residues long. Germline V gene data show CDR1 as MNHNY and CDR2 as SVGAGI (reference sequence).

J is TRBJ2-3 and V is TRBV6-1; TRBD2 aligns across 10 bases. V lost 5 bases, J lost 1 base, and 3 bases stayed unmatched. Looked up from germline, CDR1 is MNHNS and CDR2 is SASEGT. CDR3 length: 15 amino acids. The CDR3 reads CASSPLAGGTDTQYF. The CDR3 coding sequence is TGTGCCAGCAGTCCTCTAGCGGGAGGCACAGATACGCAGTATTTT.

CDR3 nucleotide sequence: TGTGCCTGGATGGACCCCCCCGCCCGGACCCAGTACTTC. Its translation: CAWMDPPARTQYF. The V gene is TRBV30, the J gene TRBJ2-5; D unresolved. The ends were cut back, 4 bases at V and 7 bases at J, with 16 bases in the middle. The germline CDR1 and CDR2 sequences are GTSNPN and SVGIG (reference sequence). The CDR3 extends over 13 amino acids. Full variable domain (remainder filled in from reference TRBV30 and TRBJ2-5): SQTIHQWPATLVQPVGSPLSLECTVEGTSNPNLYWYRQAAGRGLQLLFYSVGIGQISSEVPQNLSASRPQDRQFILSSKKLLLSDSGFYLCAWMDPPARTQYFGPGTRLLVL.

This rearrangement joins TRBV4-3 to TRBJ2-1; possibly TRBD2 for D (6 bases). Germline values: CDR1 LGHNA, CDR2 YSLEER. Deletions cut 0 bases from V and 8 bases from J, with 17 bases between. The CDR3 consists of 16 residues. Written as DNA, the CDR3 is TGCGCCAGCAGCCAAGAAACGACTAGAGTTGGCGATGAGCAGTTCTTC. This encodes CASSQETTRVGDEQFF.

To note about this clone: Additional DNA sequences in this sample encode the identical CDR3. V is TRBV18 and J is TRBJ2-1, with D perhaps TRBD2 (5 bases). Germline-derived CDR1 and CDR2 are KGHSH and LQKENI. Trimming removed 2 bases at V and 0 bases at J, with 5 bases between. CDR3 length: 14 amino acids. The CDR3 spells CASSPTSSYNEQFF. CDR3 DNA: TGTGCCAGCTCACCAACTAGCTCCTACAATGAGCAGTTCTTC.

The V and J genes are TRBV5-1 and TRBJ2-7; D may be TRBD2 (7 bases). The CDR3 is 16 amino acids. Germline V lookup: CDR1 SGHRS, CDR2 YFSETQ. Trimming left V 6 bases short and J 6 bases short, with 25 bases between. CDR3 DNA: TGCGCCAGCACCTATTCGACTGGGCAGGGAGGGGGCGAGCAGTACTTC. It specifies CASTYSTGQGGGEQYF.

CDR3 amino acids: CASSKTAGGLDEQFF. CDR3 DNA sequence: TGTGCCAGCAGCAAGACGGCGGGAGGGTTGGATGAGCAGTTCTTC. V usage is TRBV7-7 and J usage is TRBJ2-1; 9 positions match TRBD2. From germline, CDR1 is SSHAT and CDR2 FNYEAQ (reference sequence). V lost 5 bases and J lost 8; bases outside the gene matches: 10. The CDR3 is 15 amino acids.

The rearrangement uses TRBV7-8 and TRBJ1-1; 9 bases line up with TRBD1. Germline CDR1 SGHVS, CDR2 FQNEAQ. V was clipped by 6 bases and J by 0 bases; unmatched bases: 5. The CDR3 covers 15 residues. The CDR3 DNA sequence: TGTGCCAGCAGGGCGAGACAGGGGGTGAACACTGAAGCTTTCTTT. Protein sequence: CASRARQGVNTEAFF.

A single count supports this clone. The chain combines TRBV19 with TRBJ2-1, with TRBD1 matching over 10 bases. CDR1 and CDR2 (germline): LNHDA, SQIVND (reference sequence). V was clipped by 9 bases and J by 4 bases; unmatched bases: 24. CDR3 length: 20 residues. CDR3 nucleotide sequence: TGTGCCAGCACCTATAGGGGGACAGGGGTTGGTCCCTCGTCATACAATGAGCAGTTCTTC. It is translated as CASTYRGTGVGPSSYNEQFF.

The chain carries TRBV10-3 and TRBJ2-1; possible D gene TRBD1, 6 bases. Germline assignment: CDR1 ENHRY and CDR2 SYGVKD. Trimming cost V 6 bases and J 5 bases, with 14 bases left between them. This CDR3 has 14 residues. The CDR3 nucleotides read TGTGCCATCAGGCGGACAGAAACAAACAATGAGCAGTTCTTC. The encoded protein is CAIRRTETNNEQFF.